The 8 T cell receptor beta chains below all came from one sample that was sequenced in a study of vaccination effects on CD4 cells after COVID-19. CD4+ T cells specific for antigen were expanded with viral peptide pools by the ViraFEST assay before sequencing. Following a 10-day culture, CD4+ T cells were purified. Vaccine recipients had no previous SARS-CoV-2 infection; their nucleocapsid antibodies were negative. For these receptors, no antigen is known. TCRdb's table, derived via immunoSEQ multiplex PCR, lists solely in-frame clones and lacks some. The sample shows around 68,000 clones, under 90% of them seen only once. The sample here was CD4+ T cells from PBMCs cultured with SARS-CoV-2 spike peptides, taken before COVID-19 vaccination. These receptor sequences come from a human donor who received a COVID-19 vaccine.

This chain links TRBV19 with TRBJ2-1, with 8 bases that match TRBD1. CDR1 and CDR2 (germline): LNHDA, SQIVND (reference sequence). V trimming: 3 bases; J trimming: 3 bases; junction bases outside the gene matches: 1. This CDR3 comprises 14 residues. The CDR3 is CASSIGQGYNEQFF. In DNA form, the CDR3 reads TGTGCCAGTAGTATTGGACAGGGCTACAATGAGCAGTTCTTC.

The chain joins TRBV19 to TRBJ2-5; TRBD2 might be the D (7 bases). Germline CDR1 is LNHDA and CDR2 is SQIVND (reference sequence). Trimming cost V 3 bases and J 0 bases, with 32 bases left between them. The CDR3 runs 22 residues. The CDR3 reads CASSISPYSARGALMYQETQYF. The DNA for the CDR3 is TGTGCCAGTAGTATTTCCCCATATTCGGCCCGGGGGGCCCTGATGTACCAAGAGACCCAGTACTTC.

This chain connects TRBV4-3 to TRBJ1-1; tentative D call: TRBD1 (5 bases). This CDR3 is 16 amino acids long. The V and J ends lost 2 bases and 7 bases respectively, with 20 bases between them. The V gene's germline CDR1 is LGHNA and CDR2 YSLEER. The DNA for the CDR3 is TGCGCCAGCAGCCAAACAAGGGGACCCCTTCCCGATGAAGCTTTCTTT. Its protein is CASSQTRGPLPDEAFF.

The CDR3 sequence: CASSLVQGDVNIQYF. The CDR3 DNA reads TGCGCCAGCAGCTTGGTACAGGGGGACGTAAACATTCAGTACTTC. The chain combines TRBV5-1 with TRBJ2-4; 8 bases line up with TRBD1. The ends lost 0 bases at V and 6 bases at J; junction bases unmatched: 5. Germline CDR1 is SGHRS and CDR2 is YFSETQ. This CDR3 comprises 15 residues.

The sample holds one count of this clone. CDR3 DNA sequence: TGTGCCAGCCGGGGGGGATCGCAAGAGACCCAGTACTTC. It specifies CASRGGSQETQYF. The J gene is TRBJ2-5, the V gene TRBV6-5; 8 nucleotides match TRBD2. The V gene's germline CDR1 is MNHEY and CDR2 SVGAGI. The CDR3 is made up of 13 amino acids. V lost 8 bases, J lost 2 bases, and 4 bases stayed unmatched.

The V call is TRBV5-8, the J call TRBJ1-5; D possibly corresponds to TRBD1 (5 bases). CDR3 length: 15 residues. Germline lookup yields CDR1 SGHTS and CDR2 YDEGEE. V dropped 1 base and J dropped 0 bases, with 8 bases sitting between them. The CDR3 sequence is CASSLKGFSNQPQHF. CDR3 DNA: TGTGCCAGCAGCTTGAAGGGGTTTAGCAATCAGCCCCAGCATTTT.

This rearrangement joins TRBV15 to TRBJ2-6; D perhaps matches TRBD1 (5 bases). Looked up from germline, CDR1 is LNHNV and CDR2 is YYDKDF (reference sequence). This CDR3 comprises 16 residues. Trimming took off 1 base at V and 2 bases at J, with 9 bases between the two ends. The CDR3 region has the DNA TGTGCCACCAGCAGAGTTTGGGGCGCTGGGGCCAACGTCCTGACTTTC. As protein: CATSRVWGAGANVLTF. Using reference TRBV15 and TRBJ2-6 for the parts outside the CDR3, the full variable domain is DAMVIQNPRYQVTQFGKPVTLSCSQTLNHNVMYWYQQKSSQAPKLLFHYYDKDFNNEADTPDNFQSRRPNTSFCFLDIRSPGLGDTAMYLCATSRVWGAGANVLTFGAGSRLTVL.

The chain combines TRBV6-5 with TRBJ1-4; TRBD1 is a possible D gene (5 bases). There are 13 residues in the CDR3. Trimming shortened V by 7 bases and J by 12 bases, and 18 bases separated the two germline ends. Germline V gives CDR1 MNHEY, CDR2 SVGAGI. As DNA, the CDR3 is TGTGCCAGCATGGGACGTGCTTTCGTAGAACTGTTTTTT. It translates to CASMGRAFVELFF.